The 20 T cell receptor beta chains given below trace back to one sample, sequenced in a study of T cells in Graves' hyperthyroidism and ophthalmopathy (dated by TCRdb to the late 2010s). The library came from multiplex PCR. The sequencer listed for this sample is Illumina HiSeq 2000. Amplification of TCR beta CDR3 regions was carried out from RNA transcripts. A first-round RT-PCR of the TCR CDR3 used the HTBI primer set with the Qiagen OneStep RT-PCR kit. The public reads were quality trimmed at Q25 with fastp and then assembled into clones with MiXCR by TCRdb, keeping productive beta chains. Rows are combined by CDR3 protein, so each entry shows the most common genes and DNA. The table for this sample lists 490,000 or so distinct CDR3 sequences; about 16% of them were counted only once. The top ten constitute less than 30% of the sample. Material for sequencing was blood. The receptors shown here come from a woman in her twenties or thirties with Graves' ophthalmopathy.

In this sample, this clonotype turned up many times. V and J are TRBV6-5 and TRBJ2-2; D is possibly TRBD2 (6 bases). CDR3 length: 17 amino acids. Trimming pared 2 bases from V and 1 base from J, leaving 14 bases between. The germline V gene encodes CDR1 MNHEY and CDR2 SVGAGI. The CDR3 loop reads CASSYPGTGMNTGELFF. For the CDR3, the DNA is TGTGCCAGCAGTTACCCCGGGACTGGGATGAACACCGGGGAGCTGTTTTTT.

In this sample, this clonotype turned up a few times. The CDR3 DNA sequence: TGCGCCAGTCGGAGGGACTACACCGGGGAGCTGTTTTTT. Its translation is CASRRDYTGELFF. The rearrangement links TRBV10-1 to TRBJ2-2; D is possibly TRBD2 (6 bases). This CDR3 is 13 amino acids long. Germline V gene sequence: CDR1 WNHNN, CDR2 SYGVQD (reference sequence). Trimming stripped 9 bases from V and 3 bases from J, with 11 bases between.

This clonotype has a handful of counts. The V call is TRBV18, the J call TRBJ1-3; D not resolved. There are 16 residues in the CDR3. Germline lookup yields CDR1 KGHSH and CDR2 LQKENI. Trimming took off 0 bases at V and 6 bases at J, with 15 bases between the two ends. The CDR3 sequence is CASSPPGGFAENTIYF. The CDR3 nucleotides are TGTGCCAGCTCACCACCGGGAGGGTTCGCAGAAAACACCATATATTTT.

The table lists this clonotype with many counts. The chain has TRBV12-3 or TRBV12-4 and TRBJ2-3; TRBD2 might be the D (5 bases). The CDR3 totals 15 residues. Trimming pared 5 bases from V and 3 bases from J, leaving 15 bases between. The CDR3 is CASSRGDRTTDTQYF. The CDR3 DNA is TGTGCCAGCAGTCGAGGAGACCGGACTACAGATACGCAGTATTTT.

This clonotype occurred many times. The J gene is TRBJ2-5, the V gene TRBV5-5, with 9 bases identical to TRBD1. With 0 bases clipped from V and 5 bases from J, the junction kept 5 bases outside the gene matches. The CDR3 consists of 15 residues. The germline gives CDR1 SGHKS, CDR2 YYEKEE (reference sequence). CDR3 sequence reads: CASSLGGQGGETQYF. The CDR3, as DNA: TGTGCCAGCAGCTTGGGGGGACAGGGAGGCGAGACCCAGTACTTC.

Ten or more counts support this clonotype. CDR3 DNA: TGTGCCAGTTCCCCTTTTAACGGGAGGGTTCAAGAGACCCAGTACTTC. It is translated as CASSPFNGRVQETQYF. The genes are TRBV12-3 or TRBV12-4 and TRBJ2-5, with TRBD2 identical over 8 bases. Trimming at V came to 9 bases and at J to 2 bases, leaving 14 bases not matched to a gene. The CDR3 sequence is 16 residues long.

This clonotype was seen repeatedly, ten times or more. The rearrangement joins TRBV2 to TRBJ2-5; 9 nucleotides align to TRBD2. CDR3 size: 16 residues. J was trimmed by 5 bases and V by 3 bases; bases with no gene match: 10. CDR1 is SNHLY and CDR2 is FYNNEI in the germline V gene. CDR3 nucleotides: TGTGCCAGCAGTGAGACTAGCGGTAGGAGAAGGGAGACCCAGTACTTC. It codes for CASSETSGRRRETQYF. The variable domain in full, with the rest retrieved from reference TRBV2 and TRBJ2-5, is EPEVTQTPSHQVTQMGQEVILRCVPISNHLYFYWYRQILGQKVEFLVSFYNNEISEKSEIFDDQFSVERPDGSNFTLKIRSTKLEDSAMYFCASSETSGRRRETQYFGPGTRLLVL.

V is TRBV14 and J is TRBJ1-4; D is undetermined. Germline V lookup: CDR1 SGHDN, CDR2 FVKESK. Trimming took 2 bases from V and 0 from J, leaving 16 bases between them. CDR3 length: 18 amino acids. The DNA of the CDR3 is TGTGCCAGCAGCCAATCCGCAGGTTGGATAGCAACTAATGAAAAACTGTTTTTT. This sequence encodes CASSQSAGWIATNEKLFF.

This clonotype has ten or more counts. The rearrangement links TRBV28 to TRBJ1-4; D possibly corresponds to TRBD1 (5 bases). V lost 3 bases and J 3 bases, leaving 17 bases between the germline ends. Germline CDR1 MDHEN, CDR2 SYDVKM. The CDR3 is made up of 17 amino acids. CDR3 region: CASSFEYSGSSNEKLFF. The CDR3 DNA is TGTGCCAGCAGTTTCGAATATTCAGGGTCCTCTAATGAAAAACTGTTTTTT.

A remark on this clonotype: This may be a read error, as it is one base from a much larger clone. V and J are TRBV7-3 and TRBJ2-1; a possible D gene is TRBD2 (6 bases). With 2 bases removed from V and 9 bases from J, the gap between germline ends came to 26 bases. The CDR3 has 18 amino acids. CDR1 is SGHTA and CDR2 is FQGTGA in the germline V gene. CDR3 in amino acids: CASSLFLTGSGNGGEQFF. Here the CDR3 DNA reads TGTGCCAGCAGCTTATTTCTAACAGGCTCGGGGAACGGGGGTGAGCAGTTCTTC.

This clonotype has ten or more counts. DNA for the CDR3: TGTGCCAGCAGTGAAGAAGGCGCAAGGGGGGTGAATTCACCCCTCCACTTT. Its protein is CASSEEGARGVNSPLHF. This chain connects TRBV2 to TRBJ1-6, with a possible D match to TRBD1 (6 bases). The V gene lost 1 base and the J gene lost 7 bases, with 17 bases spanning the gap. The germline CDR1 and CDR2 sequences are SNHLY and FYNNEI. CDR3 length: 17 amino acids. Filled out from reference TRBV2 and TRBJ1-6, the complete variable domain reads EPEVTQTPSHQVTQMGQEVILRCVPISNHLYFYWYRQILGQKVEFLVSFYNNEISEKSEIFDDQFSVERPDGSNFTLKIRSTKLEDSAMYFCASSEEGARGVNSPLHFGNGTRLTVT.

The chain uses TRBV29-1 and TRBJ2-2, with no clear D. Trimming shortened V by 3 bases and J by 0 bases, and 11 bases separated the two germline ends. CDR1 is SQVTM, CDR2 ANQGSEA, per germline. The CDR3 runs 15 residues. CDR3 DNA: TGCAGCGTTGAGTTAGGCAGCGCGAACACCGGGGAGCTGTTTTTT. Translated: CSVELGSANTGELFF.

This clonotype was detected ten times or more. In DNA form, the CDR3 reads TGTGCCAGCAGCTTAACCGGGGGACGCTTCACAGATACGCAGTATTTT. As protein: CASSLTGGRFTDTQYF. The rearrangement links TRBV7-8 to TRBJ2-3; perhaps TRBD2 as D (6 bases). The CDR3 runs 16 residues. V dropped 2 bases and J dropped 2 bases, with 14 bases sitting between them. Germline CDR1 SGHVS, CDR2 FQNEAQ. Combining the CDR3 with reference TRBV7-8 and TRBJ2-3 gives the whole variable domain GAGVSQSPRYKVAKRGQDVALRCDPISGHVSLFWYQQALGQGPEFLTYFQNEAQLDKSGLPSDRFFAERPEGSVSTLKIQRTQQEDSAVYLCASSLTGGRFTDTQYFGPGTRLTVL.

This clonotype was recorded many times. The rearrangement uses TRBV11-2 and TRBJ2-2, with unresolved D. V gave up 5 bases and J gave up 7 bases, with 11 bases separating them. The CDR3 extends over 13 amino acids. Germline assignment: CDR1 SGHAT and CDR2 FQNNGV. The CDR3 region has the DNA TGTGCCAGCAGCCTTCTTTTGCTCGGGGAGCTGTTTTTT. This encodes CASSLLLLGELFF.

This clonotype was counted a few times. The chain carries TRBV7-8 and TRBJ1-6; D is uncertain. V was trimmed by 2 bases and J by 0 bases, leaving 11 bases between them. CDR1 is SGHVS, CDR2 FQNEAQ, per germline. The CDR3 length is 17 residues. The CDR3 region is CASSLSTAGSYNSPLHF. The CDR3 DNA follows: TGTGCCAGCAGCTTATCGACGGCAGGCTCCTATAATTCACCCCTCCACTTT.

This clonotype was found a few times. The chain is built from TRBV3-1 and TRBJ2-2; D gene ambiguous. Trimming left V 4 bases short and J 7 bases short, with 10 bases between. Germline V CDR1 and CDR2: LGHDT, YNNKEL (reference sequence). The CDR3 length is 13 residues. For the CDR3, the DNA is TGTGCCAGCAGCCTAGGGCCAAACGGGGAGCTGTTTTTT. Amino acid sequence: CASSLGPNGELFF. Variable domain in full (rest from reference TRBV3-1 and TRBJ2-2): DTAVSQTPKYLVTQMGNDKSIKCEQNLGHDTMYWYKQDSKKFLKIMFSYNNKELIINETVPNRFSPKSPDKAHLNLHINSLELGDSAVYFCASSLGPNGELFFGEGSRLTVL.

This clonotype was observed a handful of times. The V gene is TRBV6-1, the J gene TRBJ1-1; D not certain. The CDR3 length is 15 residues. V was pared by 5 bases and J by 1 base, with 14 bases between. Germline CDR1 is MNHNS and CDR2 is SASEGT. Written as DNA, the CDR3 is TGTGCCAGCAGTCCGGGGAGAAAGACGAACACTGAAGCTTTCTTT. It is translated as CASSPGRKTNTEAFF.

This clonotype appeared many times. The rearrangement links TRBV20-1 to TRBJ2-1, with D perhaps matching TRBD1 or TRBD2 (7 bases each). CDR3 length: 14 amino acids. V lost 6 bases to trimming and J lost 2 bases, with 14 bases between them. The V gene's germline CDR1 is DFQATT and CDR2 SNEGSKA (reference sequence). The CDR3 region is CSARGDYPYNEQFF. The CDR3 coding sequence is TGCAGTGCCAGGGGGGACTACCCCTACAATGAGCAGTTCTTC.

This clonotype was observed a handful of times. The J gene is TRBJ2-2, the V gene TRBV19; D ambiguous. CDR3 size: 14 residues. Trimming pared 3 bases from V and 1 base from J, leaving 6 bases between. Germline lookup yields CDR1 LNHDA and CDR2 SQIVND (reference sequence). The CDR3 nucleotides are TGTGCCAGTAGTATGTGGGTGAACACCGGGGAGCTGTTTTTT. This gives the protein CASSMWVNTGELFF.

This clonotype was counted at least ten times. The genes are TRBV20-1 and TRBJ2-2; no clear D gene. Germline CDR1 reads DFQATT; CDR2 reads SNEGSKA (reference sequence). V was shortened by 3 bases and J by 7 bases, with 6 bases between the two germline ends. The CDR3 runs to 11 residues. The CDR3 bases are TGCAGTGCTAGTCGCGTCGGGGAGCTGTTTTTT. Amino acids: CSASRVGELFF.